In this sample, the clone carrying this T cell receptor (beta chain) turned up a few times. TCRdb re-analysed the PCR reads in MiXCR, keeping a single row per CDR3 protein. The sample includes about 6,600 distinct CDR3 sequences, 32% of them seen just once. This specimen comes from a study of esophageal squamous cell carcinoma under preoperative chemotherapy. About the research overall: Samples included peripheral blood T cells as well as tumor-infiltrating lymphocytes.

Trimming left V 4 bases short and J 5 bases short, with 18 bases between. The CDR3 length is 15 residues. Germline V gives CDR1 SGHKS, CDR2 YYEKEE (reference sequence). The time point is: before preoperative PTX-NDP chemotherapy. The chain recombines TRBV5-5 with TRBJ2-5; maybe TRBD2 (5 bases). Sampling took place from a patient given preoperative chemotherapy. The receptor was derived from a human donor with esophageal squamous cell carcinoma. The donor label of this sample is uncertain. DNA for the CDR3: TGTGCCAGCAGCGAGGACTGGGTCGACGGGGAGACCCAGTACTTC. Residues: CASSEDWVDGETQYF. Full variable domain (remainder filled in from reference TRBV5-5 and TRBJ2-5): DAGVTQSPTHLIKTRGQQVTLRCSPISGHKSVSWYQQVLGQGPQFIFQYYEKEERGRGNFPDRFSARQFPNYSSELNVNALLLGDSALYLCASSEDWVDGETQYFGPGTRLLVL.